This paragraph covers one T cell receptor (beta chain) sequence. This entry is derived from a study of blood T cell repertoires in COVID-19. Study context: Material from acute and convalescent COVID-19 was sourced from the United States, Italy and Spain. The cDNA or gDNA used as material had been derived from T cells, B-cell-depleted T cells, or PBMCs.

Authors' methods: Estimation of nucleated cell counts was performed using reference gene primer amplification. Sequencing used immunoSEQ multiplex PCR; TCRdb keeps in-frame clones, though not all of them. Clone size and V and J calls were adopted from that table, with D and trimming inferred from the DNA. The profile shows about 65,000 clones, roughly 90% of them singletons. The germline V gene has CDR1 SGDLS and CDR2 YYNGEE. The CDR3 has 15 residues. Trimming took 0 bases from V and 12 from J; bases not matched to a gene: 8. The receptor was isolated from a man aged 55 to 70 with acute or convalescent COVID-19. Sequencing used peripheral blood. V usage is TRBV9 and J usage is TRBJ2-1, with 11 nucleotides matching TRBD2. CDR3 in DNA: TGTGCCAGCAGCGTAGCCGGGCTAGCGGGGGGCCGGCAGTTCTTC. It translates to CASSVAGLAGGRQFF.